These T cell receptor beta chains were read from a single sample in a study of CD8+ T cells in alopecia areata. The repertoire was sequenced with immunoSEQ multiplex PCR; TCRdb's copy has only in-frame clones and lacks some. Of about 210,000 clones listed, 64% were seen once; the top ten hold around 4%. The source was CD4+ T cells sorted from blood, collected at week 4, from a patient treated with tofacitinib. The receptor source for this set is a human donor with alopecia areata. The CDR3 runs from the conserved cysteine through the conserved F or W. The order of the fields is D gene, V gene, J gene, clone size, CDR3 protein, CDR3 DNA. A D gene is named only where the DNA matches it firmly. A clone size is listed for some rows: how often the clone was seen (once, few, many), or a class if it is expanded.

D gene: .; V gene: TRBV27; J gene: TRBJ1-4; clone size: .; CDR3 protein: CASSLSLANEKLFF; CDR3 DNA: TGTGCCAGCAGTTTAAGTCTCGCTAATGAAAAACTGTTTTTT
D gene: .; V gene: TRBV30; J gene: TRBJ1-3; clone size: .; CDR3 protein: CAWADTGSSGNTIYF; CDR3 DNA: TGTGCCTGGGCCGACACAGGGAGCTCTGGAAACACCATATATTTT
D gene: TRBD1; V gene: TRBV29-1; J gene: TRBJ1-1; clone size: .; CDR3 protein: CSAPGQGVTEAFF; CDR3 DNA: TGCAGCGCCCCAGGACAGGGTGTCACTGAAGCTTTCTTT
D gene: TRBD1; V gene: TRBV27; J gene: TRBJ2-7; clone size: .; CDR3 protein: CASSKDRGQYEQYF; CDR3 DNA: TGTGCCAGCAGTAAGGACAGGGGGCAATACGAGCAGTACTTC
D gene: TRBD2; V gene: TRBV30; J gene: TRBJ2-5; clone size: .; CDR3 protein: CAWSSGGSAETQYF; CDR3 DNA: TGTGCCTGGTCCTCGGGGGGTTCGGCAGAGACCCAGTACTTC
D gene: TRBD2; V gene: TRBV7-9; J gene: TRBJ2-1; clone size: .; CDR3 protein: CASSLVSGLAEQFF; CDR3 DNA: TGTGCCAGCAGCTTAGTCTCGGGACTAGCGGAGCAGTTCTTC
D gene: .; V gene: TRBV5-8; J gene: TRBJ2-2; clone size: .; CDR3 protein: CASSHGTLVPGELFF; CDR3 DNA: TGTGCCAGCAGCCATGGGACACTAGTCCCCGGGGAGCTGTTTTTT
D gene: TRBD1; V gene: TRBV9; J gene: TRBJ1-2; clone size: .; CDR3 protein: CASSPGTGHGYTF; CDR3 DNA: TGTGCCAGCAGCCCCGGGACAGGGCATGGCTACACCTTC
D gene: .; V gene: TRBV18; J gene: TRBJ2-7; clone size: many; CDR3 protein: CASSTRQGTTYEQYF; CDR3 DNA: TGTGCCAGCTCAACACGACAGGGGACTACCTACGAGCAGTACTTC
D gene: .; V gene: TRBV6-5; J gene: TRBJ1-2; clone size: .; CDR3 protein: CASSYRLEGYGYTF; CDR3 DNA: TGTGCCAGCAGTTACCGACTTGAAGGCTATGGCTACACCTTC
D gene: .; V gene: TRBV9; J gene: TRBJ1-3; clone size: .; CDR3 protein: CASSVEEGSSGNTIYF; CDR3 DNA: TGTGCCAGCAGCGTAGAAGAGGGGAGCTCTGGAAACACCATATATTTT
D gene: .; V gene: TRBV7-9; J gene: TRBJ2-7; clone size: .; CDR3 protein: CASSQGGQQYF; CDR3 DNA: TGTGCCAGCAGCCAGGGGGGGCAGCAGTACTTC
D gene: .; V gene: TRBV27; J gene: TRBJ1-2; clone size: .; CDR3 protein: CATYSFGFVGYTF; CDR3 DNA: TGTGCCACCTACTCCTTTGGATTCGTTGGCTACACCTTC
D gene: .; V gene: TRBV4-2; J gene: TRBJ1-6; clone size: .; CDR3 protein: CASSQEAAAVNSPLHF; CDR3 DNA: TGTGCCAGCAGCCAAGAAGCGGCAGCTGTTAATTCACCCCTCCACTTT
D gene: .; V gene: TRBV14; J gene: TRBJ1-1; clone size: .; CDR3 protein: CASSQSLDSQAFF; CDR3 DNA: TGTGCCAGCAGCCAAAGCCTGGACAGCCAAGCTTTCTTT
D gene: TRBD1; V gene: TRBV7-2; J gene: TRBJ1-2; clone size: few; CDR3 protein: CASRETGVAGYTF; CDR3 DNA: TGTGCCAGCAGGGAAACAGGGGTAGCTGGCTACACCTTC
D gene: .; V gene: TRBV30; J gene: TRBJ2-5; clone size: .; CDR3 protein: CAWRSGTRKETQYF; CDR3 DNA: TGTGCCTGGAGGTCAGGGACCAGGAAAGAGACCCAGTACTTC
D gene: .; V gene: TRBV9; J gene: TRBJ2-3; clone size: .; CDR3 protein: CASSPSGGGGTDTQYF; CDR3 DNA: TGTGCCAGCAGCCCCTCGGGGGGCGGGGGCACAGATACGCAGTATTTT
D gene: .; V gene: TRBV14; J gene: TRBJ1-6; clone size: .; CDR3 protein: CASSQDRGSSPLHF; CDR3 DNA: TGTGCCAGCAGCCAAGACAGGGGAAGCTCACCCCTCCACTTT
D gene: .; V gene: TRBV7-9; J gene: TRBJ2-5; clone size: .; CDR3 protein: CASSLAAEGHFDF; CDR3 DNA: TGTGCCAGCAGCTTAGCCGCCGAGGGACACTTCGACTTC
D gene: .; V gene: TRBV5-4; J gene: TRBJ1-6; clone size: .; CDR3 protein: CASSLYRDNSPLHF; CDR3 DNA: TGTGCCAGCAGCTTGTACAGGGATAATTCACCCCTCCACTTT
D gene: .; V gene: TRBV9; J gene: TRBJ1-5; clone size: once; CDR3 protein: CASSVAVRSPQHF; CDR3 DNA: TGTGCCAGCAGCGTAGCGGTGCGGTCGCCCCAGCATTTT
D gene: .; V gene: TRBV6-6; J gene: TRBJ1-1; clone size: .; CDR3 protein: CASRLGGAGTEAFF; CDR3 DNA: TGTGCCAGCAGATTGGGGGGCGCGGGCACTGAAGCTTTCTTT
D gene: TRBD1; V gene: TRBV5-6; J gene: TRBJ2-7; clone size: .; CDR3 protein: CASSLLDRTTYEQYF; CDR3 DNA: TGTGCCAGCAGCTTGTTGGACAGGACAACCTACGAGCAGTACTTC
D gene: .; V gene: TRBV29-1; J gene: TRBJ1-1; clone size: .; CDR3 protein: CSVGGAGKNTEAFF; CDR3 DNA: TGCAGCGTTGGGGGAGCCGGAAAGAACACTGAAGCTTTCTTT
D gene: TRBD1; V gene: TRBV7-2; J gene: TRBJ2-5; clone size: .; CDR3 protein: CASSLGRGKGETQYF; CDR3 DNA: TGTGCCAGCAGCTTAGGCAGGGGGAAGGGGGAGACCCAGTACTTC
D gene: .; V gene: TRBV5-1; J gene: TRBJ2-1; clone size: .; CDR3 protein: CASSVQGTLGEQFF; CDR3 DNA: TGCGCCAGCAGCGTGCAGGGGACCCTTGGTGAGCAGTTCTTC
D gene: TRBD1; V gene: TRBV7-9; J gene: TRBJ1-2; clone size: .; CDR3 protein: CASSLGGGNYGYTF; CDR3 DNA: TGTGCCAGCAGCTTAGGAGGGGGCAACTATGGCTACACCTTC
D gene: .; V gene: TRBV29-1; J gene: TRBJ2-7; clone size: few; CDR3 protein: CSVESSHEQYF; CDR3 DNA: TGCAGCGTTGAAAGCAGCCACGAGCAGTACTTC
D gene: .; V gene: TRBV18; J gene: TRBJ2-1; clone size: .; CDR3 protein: CASYSTRDNEQFF; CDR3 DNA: TGTGCCAGCTATTCGACTAGAGACAATGAGCAGTTCTTC
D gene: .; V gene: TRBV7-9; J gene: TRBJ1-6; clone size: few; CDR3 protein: CASRPTGNPNSPLHF; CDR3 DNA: TGTGCCAGCAGGCCTACAGGGAACCCTAATTCACCCCTCCACTTT
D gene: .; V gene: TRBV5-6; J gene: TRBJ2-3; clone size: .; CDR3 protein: CASSLGMPTDTQYF; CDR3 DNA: TGTGCCAGCAGCTTGGGGATGCCCACAGATACGCAGTATTTT
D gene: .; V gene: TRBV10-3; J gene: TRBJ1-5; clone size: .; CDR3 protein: CAISESDSAGQPQHF; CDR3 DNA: TGTGCCATCAGTGAATCGGACTCAGCGGGCCAGCCCCAGCATTTT
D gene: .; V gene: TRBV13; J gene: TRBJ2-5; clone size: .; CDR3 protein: CASSFGETQYF; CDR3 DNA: TGTGCCAGCAGCTTTGGAGAGACCCAGTACTTC
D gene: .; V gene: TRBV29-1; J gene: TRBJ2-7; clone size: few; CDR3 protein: CSVEQGPSEQYF; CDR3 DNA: TGCAGCGTTGAGCAGGGTCCCTCCGAGCAGTACTTC
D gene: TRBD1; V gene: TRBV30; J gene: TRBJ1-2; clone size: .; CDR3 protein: CAWSRTGDGYTF; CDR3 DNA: TGTGCCTGGAGCCGGACAGGAGATGGCTACACCTTC
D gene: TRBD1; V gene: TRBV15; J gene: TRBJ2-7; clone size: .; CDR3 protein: CATSRDRGGEQYF; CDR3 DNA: TGTGCCACCAGCCGGGACAGGGGTGGCGAGCAGTACTTC
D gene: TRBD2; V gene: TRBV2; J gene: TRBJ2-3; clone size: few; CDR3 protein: CASKGLVGDTQYF; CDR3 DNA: TGTGCCAGCAAAGGACTAGTCGGGGATACGCAGTATTTT
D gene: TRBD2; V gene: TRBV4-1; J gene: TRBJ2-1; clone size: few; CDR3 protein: CASSQASSGGYNEQFF; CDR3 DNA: TGCGCCAGCAGCCAAGCCTCTAGCGGGGGGTACAATGAGCAGTTCTTC
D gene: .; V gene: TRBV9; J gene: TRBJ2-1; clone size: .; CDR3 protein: CASSGQEGRANEQFF; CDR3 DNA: TGTGCCAGCAGCGGGCAAGAGGGCCGAGCCAATGAGCAGTTCTTC
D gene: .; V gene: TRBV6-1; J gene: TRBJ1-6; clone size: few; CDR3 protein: CASSEVQGSPLHF; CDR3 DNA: TGTGCCAGCAGTGAAGTACAGGGTTCACCCCTCCACTTT
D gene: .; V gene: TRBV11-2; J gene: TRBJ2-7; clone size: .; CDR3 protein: CASSLDDRSEQYF; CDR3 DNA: TGTGCCAGCAGCTTAGATGACAGGAGCGAGCAGTACTTC
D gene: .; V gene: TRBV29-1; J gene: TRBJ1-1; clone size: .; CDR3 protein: CSVVGAAMNTEAFF; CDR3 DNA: TGCAGCGTTGTGGGGGCCGCCATGAACACTGAAGCTTTCTTT
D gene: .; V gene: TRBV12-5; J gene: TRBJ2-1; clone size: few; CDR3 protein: CASGFLALQFF; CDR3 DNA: TGTGCTAGTGGTTTCCTGGCCTTACAGTTCTTC
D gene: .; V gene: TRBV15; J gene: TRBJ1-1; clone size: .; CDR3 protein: CATSRDQWGNTEAFF; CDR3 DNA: TGTGCCACCAGCAGAGATCAATGGGGGAACACTGAAGCTTTCTTT
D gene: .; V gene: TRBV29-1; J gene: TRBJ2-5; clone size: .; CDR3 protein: CSVVSHIETQYF; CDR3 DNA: TGCAGCGTTGTATCTCACATAGAGACCCAGTACTTC
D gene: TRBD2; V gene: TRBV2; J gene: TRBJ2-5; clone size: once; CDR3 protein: CASSPGGETQYF; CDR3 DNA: TGTGCCAGCAGCCCGGGGGGGGAGACCCAGTACTTC